The rows below give T cell receptor beta chains drawn from one sample of a study of PD-1 blockade in classical Hodgkin lymphoma. Method: immunoSEQ multiplex PCR; TCRdb's copy keeps in-frame clones and lacks some. The sample yields about 3,100 clones, roughly four fifths seen once. Sequences were derived from CD8+ T cells from blood, sampled before the fourth cycle of nivolumab. These TCRs come from a human donor with classical Hodgkin lymphoma. Both conserved end residues are part of each CDR3. Each record gives: V gene, J gene, CDR3 protein.

V: TRBV19
J: TRBJ2-7
CDR3: CASSIHRGRNEQYF

V: TRBV29-1
J: TRBJ2-7
CDR3: CSVEDGESYEQYF

V: TRBV4-3
J: TRBJ2-1
CDR3: CASSQDKGQYNEQFF

V: TRBV19
J: TRBJ1-1
CDR3: CASSIGEWNTEAFF

V: TRBV2
J: TRBJ1-5
CDR3: CASRTGHYSNQPQHF

V: TRBV7-6
J: TRBJ2-7
CDR3: CASSLVLGQGVHEQYF

V: TRBV6-5
J: TRBJ2-5
CDR3: CASSYSMPGQETQYF

V: TRBV27
J: TRBJ1-1
CDR3: CASSLSLNTEAFF

V: TRBV7-8
J: TRBJ1-4
CDR3: CASSLGGLVEKLFF

V: TRBV7-3
J: TRBJ1-2
CDR3: CASSQDRDRGYTF

V: TRBV29-1
J: TRBJ2-1
CDR3: CSVEVPLTGGSYNEQFF

V: TRBV13
J: TRBJ2-7
CDR3: CASSLGRGSTYEQYF

V: TRBV21-1
J: TRBJ2-2
CDR3: CASSKAHPTANTGELFF

V: TRBV11-2
J: TRBJ2-5
CDR3: CASSSTPETQYF

V: TRBV28
J: TRBJ1-4
CDR3: CASKVGATNEKLFF

V: TRBV27
J: TRBJ1-6
CDR3: CASKRSAGLPSPLHF

V: TRBV6-5
J: TRBJ2-7
CDR3: CASSYWASSGNEQYF

V: TRBV14
J: TRBJ2-7
CDR3: CASSQVSRPNTYEQYF

V: TRBV7-2
J: TRBJ1-1
CDR3: CASSPFPNTEAFF

V: TRBV7-9
J: TRBJ1-1
CDR3: CASSLSRVGTEAFF

V: TRBV5-6
J: TRBJ2-2
CDR3: CASSFGTPTGELFF

V: TRBV27
J: TRBJ2-1
CDR3: CASSLSGTGGYNEQFF

V: TRBV27
J: TRBJ2-7
CDR3: CASRGASSYEQYF

V: TRBV9
J: TRBJ1-1
CDR3: CASSLRGASMNTEAFF

V: TRBV27
J: TRBJ2-5
CDR3: CASSLSGGSGGTQYF

V: TRBV11-3
J: TRBJ2-1
CDR3: CASSRSGGPYYNEQFF

V: TRBV29-1
J: TRBJ2-5
CDR3: CSVEGMFSGTGRETQYF

V: TRBV4-1
J: TRBJ1-1
CDR3: CASSQEPMNTEAFF

V: TRBV5-1
J: TRBJ2-7
CDR3: CASSDTAEQYF

V: TRBV6-6
J: TRBJ2-1
CDR3: CASSYETSYNEQFF

V: TRBV4-2
J: TRBJ1-5
CDR3: CASSRYRDGSNQPQHF

V: TRBV7-8
J: TRBJ1-6
CDR3: CASSSGTANSPLHF

V: TRBV7-6
J: TRBJ1-1
CDR3: CASSRGAEAFF

V: TRBV19
J: TRBJ1-2
CDR3: CASSPAGGLGYTF

V: TRBV9
J: TRBJ1-5
CDR3: CASSAWDGVKPQHF

V: TRBV18
J: TRBJ2-5
CDR3: CASSGDGQETQYF

V: TRBV4-2
J: TRBJ1-2
CDR3: CASSQDGDYGYTF

V: TRBV28
J: TRBJ2-7
CDR3: CASRLRDSPSFTYEQYF

V: TRBV5-6
J: TRBJ1-6
CDR3: CASSLEGSSYNSPLHF

V: TRBV2
J: TRBJ2-5
CDR3: CASSEVGGQGVTQYF

V: TRBV5-8
J: TRBJ2-7
CDR3: CASSSASPEVFF

V: TRBV5-6
J: TRBJ1-1
CDR3: CASTATLNTEAFF

V: TRBV5-5
J: TRBJ1-2
CDR3: CASSKDRGLRGYTF

V: TRBV4-3
J: TRBJ1-3
CDR3: CASSSGTSGNTIYF

V: TRBV11-2
J: TRBJ2-3
CDR3: CASSLGGRESDTQYF

V: TRBV7-2
J: TRBJ1-1
CDR3: CASSLDVGTNTEAFF

V: TRBV7-2
J: TRBJ2-1
CDR3: CASSTGLAGNEQFF

V: TRBV6-5
J: TRBJ1-1
CDR3: CASSYGGTEAFF